This is a list of T cell receptor beta chains from one sample in a study of shared clonotypes between healthy human individuals. Clones were sequenced by immunoSEQ multiplex PCR, and TCRdb holds only the in-frame ones, with some missing. The sample includes roughly 2.5 million clones, more than 90% of them seen just once. Material for sequencing was naive CD4+ T cells sorted from blood. These TCRs come from a man aged 18 to 30 in good health. CDR3s include the opening cysteine and the closing phenylalanine or tryptophan.

j_call: TRBJ2-3; v_call: TRBV5-1; cdr3_aa: CASSTTDSTDTQYF
j_call: TRBJ2-2; v_call: TRBV4-1; cdr3_aa: CASSSRWEGAGELFF
j_call: TRBJ2-2; v_call: TRBV5-1; cdr3_aa: CASSWESGRNTGELFF
j_call: TRBJ1-5; v_call: TRBV5-6; cdr3_aa: CASSLGGGMGNQPQHF
j_call: TRBJ1-3; v_call: TRBV5-6; cdr3_aa: CASSLDVRSGNTIYF
j_call: TRBJ2-2; v_call: TRBV11-2; cdr3_aa: CASSRIQGPPGELFF
j_call: TRBJ1-1; v_call: TRBV7-9; cdr3_aa: CASSPGLGGAFF
j_call: TRBJ1-2; v_call: TRBV20-1; cdr3_aa: CSAGDVGGYTF
j_call: TRBJ2-7; v_call: TRBV4-3; cdr3_aa: CASSQTRSYEQYF
j_call: TRBJ2-7; v_call: TRBV19; cdr3_aa: CASSKDSGRGALSRRGEQYF
j_call: TRBJ2-7; v_call: TRBV10-3; cdr3_aa: CAISDARGTGNSYEQYF
j_call: TRBJ2-3; v_call: TRBV30; cdr3_aa: CAWSVPLVDTQYF
j_call: TRBJ1-1; v_call: TRBV15; cdr3_aa: CATSRVGQLTEAFF
j_call: TRBJ2-3; v_call: TRBV28; cdr3_aa: CASSLPGTDTQYF
j_call: .; v_call: TRBV7-9; cdr3_aa: CASSFRGRAYEQYF
j_call: TRBJ2-7; v_call: TRBV7-2; cdr3_aa: CASSLASGGSSYEQYF
j_call: TRBJ2-1; v_call: TRBV7-9; cdr3_aa: CASSSVGQLTYNEQFF
j_call: TRBJ2-7; v_call: TRBV6-6; cdr3_aa: CASSPTLRDQTTF
j_call: TRBJ2-1; v_call: TRBV19; cdr3_aa: CASSDTSGSYNEQFF
j_call: TRBJ1-4; v_call: TRBV6-1; cdr3_aa: CASSDGQIFNEKLFF
j_call: TRBJ2-2; v_call: TRBV7-9; cdr3_aa: CASSETPTGELFF
j_call: TRBJ2-3; v_call: TRBV4-1; cdr3_aa: CASSHLGEADTDTQYF
j_call: TRBJ2-2; v_call: TRBV11-2; cdr3_aa: CASSLVIAGELFF
j_call: TRBJ2-1; v_call: TRBV18; cdr3_aa: CASSPVITRDEQFF
j_call: TRBJ2-2; v_call: TRBV7-9; cdr3_aa: CASSLRALGNTGELFF
j_call: TRBJ1-1; v_call: TRBV29-1; cdr3_aa: CSAEKDNPRMAFF
j_call: TRBJ2-7; v_call: TRBV7-2; cdr3_aa: CASSLAGGNYEQYF
j_call: TRBJ1-1; v_call: TRBV30; cdr3_aa: CAWRAPGKAFF
j_call: TRBJ2-5; v_call: TRBV11-2; cdr3_aa: CASSLTGGAVETQYF
j_call: TRBJ2-3; v_call: TRBV23-1; cdr3_aa: CASSPGPLSTDTQYF
j_call: TRBJ2-1; v_call: TRBV5-1; cdr3_aa: CASSLRGQGDNEQFF
j_call: TRBJ1-5; v_call: TRBV7-2; cdr3_aa: CASSLGGTVNQPQHF
j_call: TRBJ1-5; v_call: TRBV5-1; cdr3_aa: CASSLGTGGGSNQPQHF
j_call: TRBJ2-3; v_call: TRBV5-1; cdr3_aa: CASSLPSSEADTQYF
j_call: TRBJ2-4; v_call: TRBV19; cdr3_aa: CASSMSTSGNIQYF
j_call: TRBJ1-1; v_call: TRBV10-3; cdr3_aa: CAISRGMNTEAFF
j_call: TRBJ2-1; v_call: TRBV9; cdr3_aa: CASSVADQEQFF
j_call: TRBJ1-5; v_call: TRBV19; cdr3_aa: CASSPADSNQPQHF
j_call: TRBJ2-6; v_call: TRBV7-9; cdr3_aa: CASSLARGVKGANVLTF
j_call: TRBJ2-2; v_call: TRBV5-1; cdr3_aa: CASRGTGANTGELFF
j_call: TRBJ2-7; v_call: TRBV11-2; cdr3_aa: CASSLTGVYEQYF
j_call: TRBJ2-1; v_call: TRBV15; cdr3_aa: CATSGGAYNEQFF
j_call: TRBJ2-5; v_call: TRBV5-1; cdr3_aa: CASSLNRFGTQYF
j_call: TRBJ2-7; v_call: TRBV5-6; cdr3_aa: CASSLVGSSYEQYF